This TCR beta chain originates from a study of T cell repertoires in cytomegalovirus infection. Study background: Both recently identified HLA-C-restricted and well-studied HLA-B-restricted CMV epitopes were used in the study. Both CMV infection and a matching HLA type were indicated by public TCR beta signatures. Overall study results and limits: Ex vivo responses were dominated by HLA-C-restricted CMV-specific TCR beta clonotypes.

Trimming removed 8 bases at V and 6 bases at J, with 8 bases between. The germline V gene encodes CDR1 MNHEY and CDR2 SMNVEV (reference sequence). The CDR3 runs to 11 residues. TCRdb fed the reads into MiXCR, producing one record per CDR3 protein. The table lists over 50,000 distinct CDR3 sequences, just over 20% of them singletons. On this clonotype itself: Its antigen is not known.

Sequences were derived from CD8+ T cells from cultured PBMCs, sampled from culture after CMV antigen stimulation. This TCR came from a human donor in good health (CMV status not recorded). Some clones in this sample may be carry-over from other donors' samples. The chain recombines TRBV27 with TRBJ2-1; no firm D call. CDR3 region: CASLQRNEQFF. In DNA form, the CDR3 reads TGTGCCAGCTTGCAACGCAATGAGCAGTTCTTC.